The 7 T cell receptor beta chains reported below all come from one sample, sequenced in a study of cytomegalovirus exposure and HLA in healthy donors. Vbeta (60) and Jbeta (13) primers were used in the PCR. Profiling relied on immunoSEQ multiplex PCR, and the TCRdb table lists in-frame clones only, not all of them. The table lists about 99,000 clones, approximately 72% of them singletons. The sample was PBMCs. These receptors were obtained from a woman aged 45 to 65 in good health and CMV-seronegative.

The CDR3 coding sequence is TGTGCCAGCAGTGAGTTGGCAGGGAATCAGCCCCAGCATTTT. Amino acid sequence: CASSELAGNQPQHF. The rearrangement links TRBV2 to TRBJ1-5, with a possible D match to TRBD1 (5 bases). Germline CDR1 is SNHLY and CDR2 is FYNNEI. CDR3 length: 14 residues. Trimming removed 3 bases at V and 4 bases at J, with 10 bases between.

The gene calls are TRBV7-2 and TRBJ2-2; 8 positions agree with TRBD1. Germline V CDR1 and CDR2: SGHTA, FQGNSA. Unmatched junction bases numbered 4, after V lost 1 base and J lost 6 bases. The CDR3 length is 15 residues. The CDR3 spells CASSLGTGRAGELFF. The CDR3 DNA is TGTGCCAGCAGCTTAGGGACAGGGCGGGCCGGGGAGCTGTTTTTT. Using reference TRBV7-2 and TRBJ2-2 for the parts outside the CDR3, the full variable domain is GAGVSQSPSNKVTEKGKDVELRCDPISGHTALYWYRQSLGQGLEFLIYFQGNSAPDKSGLPSDRFSAERTGGSVSTLTIQRTQQEDSAVYLCASSLGTGRAGELFFGEGSRLTVL.

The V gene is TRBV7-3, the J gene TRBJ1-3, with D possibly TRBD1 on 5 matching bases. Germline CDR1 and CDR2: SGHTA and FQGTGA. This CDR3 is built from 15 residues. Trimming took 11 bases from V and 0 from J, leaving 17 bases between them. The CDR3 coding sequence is TGTGCCGGCCCCGGGGGGTCCTCCTCTGGAAACACCATATATTTT. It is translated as CAGPGGSSSGNTIYF.

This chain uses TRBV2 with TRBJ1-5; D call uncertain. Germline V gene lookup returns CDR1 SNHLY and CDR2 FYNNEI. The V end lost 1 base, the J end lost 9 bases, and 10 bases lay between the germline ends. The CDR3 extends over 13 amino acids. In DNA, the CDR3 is TGTGCCAGCAGTGAAGGCCTCAGTCTGCCCCAGCATTTT. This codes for CASSEGLSLPQHF.

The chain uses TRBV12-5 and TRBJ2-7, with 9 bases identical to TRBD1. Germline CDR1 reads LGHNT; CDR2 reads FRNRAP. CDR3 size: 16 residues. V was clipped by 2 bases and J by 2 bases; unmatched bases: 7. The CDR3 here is CASGLPKTGGAYEQYF. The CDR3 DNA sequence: TGTGCTAGTGGTTTGCCTAAGACAGGGGGGGCCTACGAGCAGTACTTC.

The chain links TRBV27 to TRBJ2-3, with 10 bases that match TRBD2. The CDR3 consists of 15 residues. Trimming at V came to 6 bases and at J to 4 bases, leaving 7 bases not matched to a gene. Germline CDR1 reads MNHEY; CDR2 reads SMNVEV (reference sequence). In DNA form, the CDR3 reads TGTGCCAGCAGATTTCTCAGCGGGAGGGCAGATACGCAGTATTTT. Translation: CASRFLSGRADTQYF.

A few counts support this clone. The CDR3 DNA follows: TGCGCCAGCAGCGTATCCGGGACACAGAACACTGAAGCTTTCTTT. Residues: CASSVSGTQNTEAFF. V is TRBV5-1 and J is TRBJ1-1; a weak D match, TRBD1 (6 bases). Germline loops: CDR1 SGHRS, CDR2 YFSETQ. V lost 4 bases, J lost 1 base, and 14 bases lay in between. The length of the CDR3 is 15 residues.